The rows below give T cell receptor beta chains drawn from one sample of a study of human T cells and chemical hapten exposure. TCRdb recomputed calls from the RACE reads with MiXCR, one row per CDR3 protein. In the table there are about 84,000 distinct CDR3 sequences, over 9.5% of which are singletons. Material: whole blood, obtained in connection with sensitization to the hapten diphenylcyclopropenone (DPC). The origin of the receptors is a woman aged 45-59 years with alopecia areata. Some clones in this sample may be carry-over from other donors' samples. Both conserved end residues are part of each CDR3. A D gene is named only where the DNA matches it firmly. Clone size is not always given. Where it is, it says once, few, many or a class for expanded clones.

J gene: TRBJ2-7
D gene: -
V gene: TRBV28
clone size: -
CDR3 DNA: TGTGCCAGCAGTTCACACCGCCCGGTTTCGACGCAGTACTTC
CDR3 protein: CASSSHRPVSTQYF

J gene: TRBJ2-5
D gene: TRBD1
V gene: TRBV5-4
clone size: -
CDR3 DNA: TGTGCCAGCAGCTCCCGACAGGGGGAGTACTTC
CDR3 protein: CASSSRQGEYF

J gene: TRBJ2-1
D gene: TRBD2
V gene: TRBV28
clone size: many
CDR3 DNA: TGTGCCAGCACCTCTCTAGCGGGAGGACCTTACAATGAGCAGTTCTTC
CDR3 protein: CASTSLAGGPYNEQFF

J gene: TRBJ1-4
D gene: TRBD1
V gene: TRBV24-1
clone size: -
CDR3 DNA: TGTGCCACCAGTGAGGGCAGGGGGCCTGAAAAACTGTTTTTT
CDR3 protein: CATSEGRGPEKLFF

J gene: TRBJ2-5
D gene: TRBD1
V gene: TRBV29-1
clone size: few
CDR3 DNA: TGCAGCGCTGGGGACAGGGAGGAGACCCAGTACTTC
CDR3 protein: CSAGDREETQYF

J gene: TRBJ1-2
D gene: -
V gene: TRBV7-2
clone size: many
CDR3 DNA: TGTGCCAGCAGCTTTCTATCAACATCTGCTAACTATGGCTACACCTTC
CDR3 protein: CASSFLSTSANYGYTF

J gene: TRBJ2-5
D gene: -
V gene: TRBV2
clone size: few
CDR3 DNA: TGTGCCAGCAGGCCCCGCAGCCAAGAGACCCAGTACTTC
CDR3 protein: CASRPRSQETQYF

J gene: TRBJ2-5
D gene: -
V gene: TRBV7-2
clone size: many
CDR3 DNA: TGTGCCAGCAGCACGAGGGGTCGGGGGTCGCGGGAGACCCAGTACTTC
CDR3 protein: CASSTRGRGSRETQYF

J gene: TRBJ2-1
D gene: TRBD2
V gene: TRBV6-1
clone size: many
CDR3 DNA: TGTGCCAGCAGTGAAGCACTAGCGACTTACAATGAGCAGTTCTTC
CDR3 protein: CASSEALATYNEQFF

J gene: TRBJ1-1
D gene: -
V gene: TRBV20-1
clone size: -
CDR3 DNA: TGCAGTGCTAGAGATATGCCAGGGGTAGGGAACACTGAAGCTTTCTTT
CDR3 protein: CSARDMPGVGNTEAFF

J gene: TRBJ1-5
D gene: -
V gene: TRBV3-1
clone size: -
CDR3 DNA: TGTGCCAGCGGGGACTCCAATCAGCCCCAGCATTTT
CDR3 protein: CASGDSNQPQHF

J gene: TRBJ2-7
D gene: -
V gene: TRBV7-2
clone size: -
CDR3 DNA: TGTGCCAGCAGCTTAAGTTCCGGACACGGCTACGAGCAGTACTTC
CDR3 protein: CASSLSSGHGYEQYF

J gene: TRBJ2-3
D gene: TRBD2
V gene: TRBV7-9
clone size: few
CDR3 DNA: TGTGCCAGCAGCCCCAGCGGGAGAGGAGATACGCAGTATTTT
CDR3 protein: CASSPSGRGDTQYF

J gene: TRBJ2-1
D gene: TRBD1
V gene: TRBV2
clone size: few
CDR3 DNA: TGTGCCAGCAGCCCCACCGAAAGGGGGACAGACCCTTACAATGAGCAGTTCTTC
CDR3 protein: CASSPTERGTDPYNEQFF

J gene: TRBJ2-3
D gene: -
V gene: TRBV12-3/TRBV12-4
clone size: few
CDR3 DNA: TGTGCCAGCAGTGCGGTAGTCCGTACGCAGTATTTT
CDR3 protein: CASSAVVRTQYF

J gene: TRBJ2-2
D gene: TRBD1
V gene: TRBV29-1
clone size: few
CDR3 DNA: TGCAGCACCCGACAGGGGGCGAACACCGGGGAGCTGTTTTTT
CDR3 protein: CSTRQGANTGELFF

J gene: TRBJ2-2
D gene: TRBD1
V gene: TRBV2
clone size: few
CDR3 DNA: TGTGCCAGCAGCGACGGGACAGGGTACACCGGGGAGCTGTTTTTT
CDR3 protein: CASSDGTGYTGELFF

J gene: TRBJ1-2
D gene: -
V gene: TRBV15
clone size: -
CDR3 DNA: TGTGCCACCAGCAGAGAACTTACATATGGCTACACCTTC
CDR3 protein: CATSRELTYGYTF

J gene: TRBJ2-7
D gene: TRBD2
V gene: TRBV6-5
clone size: few
CDR3 DNA: TGTGCCAGCAGTATACTAGCGGGAGCGGTCTACGAGCAGTACTTC
CDR3 protein: CASSILAGAVYEQYF

J gene: TRBJ2-3
D gene: TRBD1
V gene: TRBV29-1
clone size: many
CDR3 DNA: TGCAGCGTAAGGGACAGGGGGGGAGATACGCAGTATTTT
CDR3 protein: CSVRDRGGDTQYF

J gene: TRBJ2-3
D gene: -
V gene: TRBV19
clone size: many
CDR3 DNA: TGTGCCAGTAGCACACAGGATTCAGATACGCAGTATTTT
CDR3 protein: CASSTQDSDTQYF

J gene: TRBJ2-1
D gene: -
V gene: TRBV29-1
clone size: many
CDR3 DNA: TGCAGCGTGGGGACGAGCTGGGATGAGCAGTTCTTC
CDR3 protein: CSVGTSWDEQFF

J gene: TRBJ2-2
D gene: -
V gene: TRBV11-2
clone size: few
CDR3 DNA: TGTGCCAGCAGCTTAATCTGGGGGCAAAACACCGGGGAGCTGTTTTTT
CDR3 protein: CASSLIWGQNTGELFF

J gene: TRBJ2-7
D gene: -
V gene: TRBV6-2/TRBV6-3
clone size: few
CDR3 DNA: TGTGCCAGCAGTTACTTTGACGAGCAGTACTTC
CDR3 protein: CASSYFDEQYF

J gene: TRBJ2-7
D gene: TRBD2
V gene: TRBV6-2/TRBV6-3
clone size: many
CDR3 DNA: TGTGCCAGTATGACGGGAGGGGTGGACGAGCAGTACTTC
CDR3 protein: CASMTGGVDEQYF

J gene: TRBJ1-1
D gene: -
V gene: TRBV11-1
clone size: many
CDR3 DNA: TGTGCCAGCAGCTTCTCCGGATACGAAGCTTTCTTT
CDR3 protein: CASSFSGYEAFF

J gene: TRBJ2-3
D gene: TRBD2
V gene: TRBV20-1
clone size: few
CDR3 DNA: TGCAGTGCCCAAACCGGGACTAGCGGGACTCTCACAGATACGCAGTATTTT
CDR3 protein: CSAQTGTSGTLTDTQYF

J gene: TRBJ2-7
D gene: TRBD2
V gene: TRBV20-1
clone size: many
CDR3 DNA: TGCAGTGCTTACGTTAGCGGGAGAAAGTACGAGCAGTACTTC
CDR3 protein: CSAYVSGRKYEQYF

J gene: TRBJ2-1
D gene: -
V gene: TRBV2
clone size: few
CDR3 DNA: TGTGCCAGCACGCAATCGAGTTTCTCCTACAATGAGCAGTTCTTC
CDR3 protein: CASTQSSFSYNEQFF

J gene: TRBJ2-1
D gene: -
V gene: TRBV27
clone size: -
CDR3 DNA: TGTGCCACGGAACGAGCGGGCTCCTACAATGAGCAGTTCTTC
CDR3 protein: CATERAGSYNEQFF

J gene: TRBJ2-2
D gene: -
V gene: TRBV11-2
clone size: many
CDR3 DNA: TGTGCCAGCAGCTTAGGCCAGGGCACCGGGGAGCTGTTTTTT
CDR3 protein: CASSLGQGTGELFF

J gene: TRBJ2-1
D gene: TRBD2
V gene: TRBV7-2
clone size: few
CDR3 DNA: TGTGCCAGCAGCTTAGCGGGGACTAGCGGACGAAATGAGCAGTTCTTC
CDR3 protein: CASSLAGTSGRNEQFF

J gene: TRBJ2-7
D gene: TRBD2
V gene: TRBV20-1
clone size: many
CDR3 DNA: TGCAGTGCTATGCTCCTATCTAGCGGATCCTACGAGCAGTACTTC
CDR3 protein: CSAMLLSSGSYEQYF

J gene: TRBJ1-5
D gene: -
V gene: TRBV6-5
clone size: few
CDR3 DNA: TGTGCCAGCAGTTACTCACTAGATCAGCCCCAGCATTTT
CDR3 protein: CASSYSLDQPQHF

J gene: TRBJ2-1
D gene: TRBD2
V gene: TRBV12-3/TRBV12-4
clone size: many
CDR3 DNA: TGTGCCAGCAGACCCCCGACTAGCGGGAGGGACAATGAGCAGTTCTTC
CDR3 protein: CASRPPTSGRDNEQFF

J gene: TRBJ1-2
D gene: -
V gene: TRBV7-9
clone size: many
CDR3 DNA: TGTGCCAGCAGCTCCTCGTCCCTCTATGGCTACACCTTC
CDR3 protein: CASSSSSLYGYTF

J gene: TRBJ2-7
D gene: -
V gene: TRBV20-1
clone size: -
CDR3 DNA: TGCAGTGCAAGGGAGCGCCCGGTTGGAGAGCAGTACTTC
CDR3 protein: CSARERPVGEQYF

J gene: TRBJ2-6
D gene: -
V gene: TRBV29-1
clone size: -
CDR3 DNA: TGCAGCGTGTCCCCATCTGGGGCCAACGTCCTGACTTTC
CDR3 protein: CSVSPSGANVLTF

J gene: TRBJ2-3
D gene: -
V gene: TRBV15
clone size: few
CDR3 DNA: TGTGCCACCAGCAGAGATTTTGGAGATACGCAGTATTTT
CDR3 protein: CATSRDFGDTQYF